Following are 22 T cell receptor beta chains from one sample sequenced in a study of blood T cell repertoires in COVID-19. Only in-frame clones appear in the TCRdb table, and some are missing; sequencing was by immunoSEQ multiplex PCR. The data hold about 250,000 clones, with about 87% observed a single time. Specimen: peripheral blood. The receptors here all came from a young woman with COVID-19, enrolled during active disease.

The chain recombines TRBV27 with TRBJ2-7; 9 nucleotides match TRBD1. CDR1 MNHEY and CDR2 SMNVEV come from the germline V gene (reference sequence). This CDR3 contains 15 residues. V trimming: 2 bases; J trimming: 7 bases; junction bases outside the gene matches: 9. The CDR3 region is CASSLRGTGLREQYF. The CDR3 DNA follows: TGTGCCAGCAGTTTACGCGGGACAGGGCTAAGAGAGCAGTACTTC.

This sequence joins TRBV27 and TRBJ2-7, with unresolved D. The length of the CDR3 is 13 residues. V was cut by 2 bases and J by 6 bases, with 11 bases left in between. The germline V gene has CDR1 MNHEY and CDR2 SMNVEV (reference sequence). The CDR3 loop is CASSLHRSGEQYV. The CDR3 DNA is TGTGCCAGCAGTTTACATAGGTCGGGCGAGCAGTACGTC.

This clone has just one count. The chain links TRBV19 to TRBJ1-2, with D maybe TRBD1 (6 bases). Germline V gene data show CDR1 as LNHDA and CDR2 as SQIVND (reference sequence). CDR3 length equals 13 residues. V was clipped by 6 bases and J by 4 bases, with 12 bases between them. The CDR3 loop is CASSPPDSYGYTF. CDR3 DNA: TGTGCCAGTAGCCCCCCGGACAGCTATGGCTACACCTTC.

The V gene is TRBV21-1, the J gene TRBJ1-4. TRBV21-1 is shown as a pseudogene. CDR3 length: 17 amino acids. CDR3 sequence (DNA): TGTGCCAGCAGCAAAGAGGTTTGGGCGGGGGGCGATGAAAAACTGTTTTTT. Translation gives CASSKEVWAGGDEKLFF.

The chain uses TRBV5-5 and TRBJ1-5; 9 bases agree with TRBD1. The CDR3 sequence is 15 residues long. From germline, CDR1 is SGHKS and CDR2 YYEKEE (reference sequence). With 1 base clipped from V and 4 bases from J, the junction kept 3 bases outside the gene matches. This chain's CDR3 is CASSLMTGGNQPQHF. In DNA form, the CDR3 reads TGTGCCAGCAGCTTGATGACAGGGGGAAATCAGCCCCAGCATTTT.

This clone has only a few counts. In DNA, the CDR3 is TGTGCCAGCAGCCCGAGGACAGGGGGGGATTCACCCCTCCACTTT. Residues: CASSPRTGGDSPLHF. The chain is built from TRBV7-6 and TRBJ1-6; 10 nucleotides align to TRBD1. Looked up from germline, CDR1 is SGHVS and CDR2 is FNYEAQ. V was pared by 5 bases and J by 8 bases, with 6 bases of the junction left unmatched. The CDR3 is 15 amino acids.

The rearrangement links TRBV2 to TRBJ2-5; no clear D. Germline V lookup: CDR1 SNHLY, CDR2 FYNNEI. The length of the CDR3 is 16 residues. Trimming pared 0 bases from V and 2 bases from J, leaving 13 bases between. The CDR3 region is CASSEAQAGRQETQYF. CDR3 DNA: TGTGCCAGCAGTGAAGCGCAGGCTGGAAGACAAGAGACCCAGTACTTC.

The V gene is TRBV29-1, the J gene TRBJ1-1; D is undetermined. V dropped 3 bases and J dropped 4 bases, with 9 bases sitting between them. The CDR3 has 12 residues. Per germline, CDR1 SQVTM and CDR2 ANQGSEA. For the CDR3, the DNA is TGCAGCGTTGACCTGCGGGGCACTGAAGCTTTCTTT. It yields the protein CSVDLRGTEAFF.

The chain is built from TRBV4-1 and TRBJ2-2, with 13 bases fitting TRBD2. The CDR3 is 19 residues long. The V and J ends lost 3 bases and 4 bases, in that order; junction bases with no gene match: 11. Germline V gene sequence: CDR1 MGHRA, CDR2 YSYEKL. CDR3 amino acids: CASSHPVSGLAGFTGELFF. The CDR3 DNA follows: TGCGCCAGCAGCCACCCCGTATCGGGACTAGCGGGATTCACCGGGGAGCTGTTTTTT.

This chain connects TRBV29-1 to TRBJ2-7, with D maybe TRBD2 (5 bases). Trimming shortened V by 7 bases and J by 5 bases, and 12 bases separated the two germline ends. The CDR3 contains 11 residues. Per germline, CDR1 SQVTM and CDR2 ANQGSEA. CDR3 amino acids: CSATLGHEQYF. The CDR3 nucleotides read TGCAGCGCCACACTAGGCCACGAGCAGTACTTC.

The chain joins TRBV5-1 to TRBJ2-2, with D perhaps matching TRBD1 (5 bases). CDR1 is SGHRS and CDR2 is YFSETQ in the germline V gene. CDR3 length equals 15 residues. Trimming took off 1 base at V and 2 bases at J, with 9 bases between the two ends. CDR3 DNA: TGCGCCAGCAGCTTGAACAGGCCTAACACCGGGGAGCTGTTTTTT. Amino acids: CASSLNRPNTGELFF.

The chain recombines TRBV7-2 with TRBJ2-3, with 11 bases that match TRBD2. Per germline, CDR1 SGHTA and CDR2 FQGNSA. This CDR3 region has 17 residues. J gave up 4 bases and V 1 base, and 7 bases lay outside the gene matches. This CDR3 reads CASSLGSLAGGADTQYF. CDR3 DNA sequence: TGTGCCAGCAGCTTAGGGAGCCTAGCGGGGGGTGCAGATACGCAGTATTTT.

The V and J genes are TRBV18 and TRBJ2-3; TRBD2 aligns across 11 bases. The junction had 10 bases not matched to a gene; V was cut back by 3 bases and J by 2 bases. This CDR3 has 18 residues. CDR1 KGHSH and CDR2 LQKENI come from the germline V gene. The CDR3 loop reads CASSPFPQLAGDTDTQYF. CDR3 DNA sequence: TGTGCCAGCTCACCCTTCCCTCAACTAGCGGGGGACACAGATACGCAGTATTTT.

The chain employs TRBV21-1 and TRBJ1-1; the table gives TRBD1 as D, unverified against the DNA. TRBV21-1 is assigned pseudogene status. The CDR3 covers 19 residues. The CDR3 region is CASSKAPFTGIKGDTEAFF. The DNA for the CDR3 is TGTGCCAGCAGCAAAGCGCCTTTCACAGGGATTAAGGGTGACACTGAAGCTTTCTTT.

This chain links TRBV11-2 with TRBJ2-3; TRBD1 might be the D (5 bases). Per germline, CDR1 SGHAT and CDR2 FQNNGV. There are 15 residues in the CDR3. V lost 4 bases and J 2 bases, leaving 13 bases between the germline ends. As DNA, the CDR3 is TGTGCCAGCAGCTCCAGTTGGGGCATCACAGATACGCAGTATTTT. Amino acids: CASSSSWGITDTQYF.

This CDR3 is CASSEARTSGRYEQYV. The CDR3, as DNA: TGTGCCAGCAGTGAAGCAAGGACTAGCGGGAGATACGAGCAGTACGTC. The chain carries TRBV6-1 and TRBJ2-7; TRBD2 matches 13 bases. Germline V gene data show CDR1 as MNHNS and CDR2 as SASEGT. CDR3 length equals 16 residues. V lost 0 bases, J lost 4 bases, and 3 bases stayed unmatched.

The chain has TRBV6-6 and TRBJ2-1; a weak D match, TRBD1 (6 bases). V dropped 6 bases and J dropped 4 bases, with 7 bases sitting between them. Germline CDR1 MNHNY, CDR2 SVGAGI (reference sequence). This CDR3 is 12 amino acids long. CDR3: CASSQGYNEQFF. The CDR3, as DNA: TGTGCCAGCAGCCAGGGGTACAATGAGCAGTTCTTC.

The gene calls are TRBV27 and TRBJ1-4, with TRBD1 matching 9 bases. CDR3 size: 15 residues. Trimming at V came to 6 bases and at J to 9 bases, leaving 11 bases not matched to a gene. Per germline, CDR1 MNHEY and CDR2 SMNVEV (reference sequence). In DNA, the CDR3 is TGTGCCAGCAGCCCCCTGGGACAGGGTATTAAAAAACTGTTTTTT. Translation gives CASSPLGQGIKKLFF.

This clone was detected only once. The rearrangement joins TRBV6-2 or TRBV6-3 to TRBJ2-7; D ambiguous. V lost 4 bases, J lost 4 bases, and 14 bases lay in between. Germline V gene data show CDR1 as MNHEY and CDR2 as SVGEGT. This CDR3 comprises 14 residues. The CDR3: CASSSGYRGYEQYV. The CDR3 coding sequence is TGTGCCAGCAGTTCGGGTTATAGAGGATACGAGCAGTACGTC.

This clone is a singleton in its sample. The V call is TRBV11-2, the J call TRBJ2-2, with 9 positions matching TRBD2. V lost 8 bases and J lost 7; bases outside the gene matches: 17. The CDR3 length is 17 residues. CDR1 is SGHAT, CDR2 FQNNGV, per germline. The DNA for the CDR3 is TGTGCCAGCCGACGACCCGGGACTAGCCCTCATGGCGGGGAGCTGTTTTTT. Translation: CASRRPGTSPHGGELFF.

The J gene is TRBJ1-5, the V gene TRBV18; possibly TRBD1 for D (6 bases). Germline V CDR1 and CDR2: KGHSH, LQKENI. This CDR3 has 15 residues. V was pared by 6 bases and J by 0 bases, with 12 bases between. CDR3 in amino acids: CASSEQGDSNQPQHF. As DNA, the CDR3 is TGTGCCAGCTCCGAACAGGGCGATAGCAATCAGCCCCAGCATTTT.

This clone was found many times. V and J are TRBV3-1 (or the pseudogene TRBV3-2) and TRBJ2-1; perhaps TRBD2 as D (6 bases). V gave up 6 bases and J gave up 10 bases, with 22 bases separating them. This CDR3 has 15 residues. Germline V gene lookup returns CDR1 LGHDT and CDR2 YNNKEL (reference sequence). In DNA form, the CDR3 reads TGTGCCAGCAGGCACAAGGCGGGGCTCCACGAGGAGCAGTTCTTC. This translates into CASRHKAGLHEEQFF.